The 26 T cell receptor beta chains listed next were all sequenced from one sample in a study of cytomegalovirus exposure and HLA in healthy donors. PCR amplification relied on 60 Vbeta primers (plus 13 Jbeta primers). The repertoire was sequenced with immunoSEQ multiplex PCR; TCRdb's copy has only in-frame clones and lacks some. The repertoire table contains over 150,000 clones. Input material: PBMCs. These receptors were collected from a boy between 10 and 17 years old in good health and CMV-seronegative.

V is TRBV2 and J is TRBJ1-3; D is undetermined. CDR1 SNHLY and CDR2 FYNNEI come from the germline V gene. The CDR3 length is 14 residues. V lost 3 bases, J lost 2 bases, and 8 bases lay in between. CDR3 region: CASSDYSTGNTIYF. CDR3 coding DNA: TGTGCCAGCAGTGATTACAGTACTGGAAACACCATATATTTT. The entire variable domain, with the rest obtained from reference TRBV2 and TRBJ1-3, is as follows: EPEVTQTPSHQVTQMGQEVILRCVPISNHLYFYWYRQILGQKVEFLVSFYNNEISEKSEIFDDQFSVERPDGSNFTLKIRSTKLEDSAMYFCASSDYSTGNTIYFGEGSWLTVV.

This chain connects TRBV5-4 to TRBJ1-1; D may be TRBD1 (6 bases). The CDR3 is made up of 18 amino acids. The germline V gene has CDR1 SGHNT and CDR2 YYREEE (reference sequence). V was shortened by 2 bases and J by 1 base, with 21 bases between the two germline ends. In DNA, the CDR3 is TGTGCCAGCAGCTTAAAAACGGGACCGGGCAGGGGGAACACTGAAGCTTTCTTT. It encodes CASSLKTGPGRGNTEAFF. The full variable domain, with the rest looked up from reference TRBV5-4 and TRBJ1-1, is ETGVTQSPTHLIKTRGQQVTLRCSSQSGHNTVSWYQQALGQGPQFIFQYYREEENGRGNFPPRFSGLQFPNYSSELNVNALELDDSALYLCASSLKTGPGRGNTEAFFGQGTRLTVV.

The rearrangement joins TRBV2 to TRBJ1-1, with 7 bases fitting TRBD1. Germline V gene sequence: CDR1 SNHLY, CDR2 FYNNEI. V shed 8 bases, J shed 0 bases, and the junction held 6 bases outside the gene matches. This CDR3 comprises 14 residues. CDR3 DNA: TGTGCCAGCGGTGGGACAGTACTGAACACTGAAGCTTTCTTT. This encodes CASGGTVLNTEAFF.

The chain has TRBV7-2 and TRBJ1-6; D is uncertain. Per the germline V gene, CDR1 is SGHTA and CDR2 is FQGNSA. Trimming removed 5 bases at V and 7 bases at J, with 15 bases between. The CDR3 is 15 residues long. CDR3 region: CASSLSGSQNSPLHF. The CDR3 region has the DNA TGTGCCAGCAGCCTCAGCGGCAGCCAAAATTCACCCCTCCACTTT.

This chain joins TRBV4-1 and TRBJ2-1, with 7 bases identical to TRBD1. The CDR3 is 15 residues long. Unmatched junction bases numbered 7, after V lost 4 bases and J lost 4 bases. Germline V gene data show CDR1 as MGHRA and CDR2 as YSYEKL. The CDR3 sequence is CASSPREGAYNEQFF. In nucleotides, the CDR3 is TGCGCCAGCAGCCCTCGAGAGGGGGCTTACAATGAGCAGTTCTTC.

J is TRBJ2-1 and V is TRBV6-5, with 7 bases that match TRBD2. V lost 5 bases and J lost 2; bases outside the gene matches: 6. This CDR3 comprises 15 residues. Germline V lookup: CDR1 MNHEY, CDR2 SVGAGI. In nucleotides, the CDR3 is TGTGCCAGCAGTCGGGACGGGGGGACCTACAATGAGCAGTTCTTC. Its protein is CASSRDGGTYNEQFF.

The chain employs TRBV2 and TRBJ1-1, with 7 bases matching TRBD1. The CDR3 extends over 13 amino acids. V was clipped by 6 bases and J by 1 base; unmatched bases: 2. Germline assignment: CDR1 SNHLY and CDR2 FYNNEI. This chain's CDR3 is CASRYRGNTEAFF. The CDR3 coding sequence is TGTGCCAGCAGGTACAGGGGGAACACTGAAGCTTTCTTT.

The V and J genes are TRBV19 and TRBJ1-4; D is undetermined. The germline V and J ends were trimmed by 1 base and 5 bases, with 5 bases remaining between them. The CDR3 covers 13 residues. The germline CDR1 and CDR2 sequences are LNHDA and SQIVND (reference sequence). The CDR3 sequence is CASSIAQNEKLFF. CDR3 nucleotides: TGTGCCAGTAGTATAGCCCAAAATGAAAAACTGTTTTTT.

This chain uses TRBV28 with TRBJ1-6, with a tentative D call TRBD1 (6 bases). V lost 10 bases and J 4 bases, leaving 11 bases between the germline ends. Germline lookup yields CDR1 MDHEN and CDR2 SYDVKM. There are 13 residues in the CDR3. Here the CDR3 DNA reads TGTGCCACCTCAGGGGAATATAATTCACCCCTCCACTTT. This codes for CATSGEYNSPLHF.

The chain combines TRBV6-6 with TRBJ1-1; 11 bases fit TRBD1. J gave up 6 bases and V 6 bases, and 6 bases lay outside the gene matches. This CDR3 is built from 14 residues. CDR1 MNHNY and CDR2 SVGAGI come from the germline V gene (reference sequence). The CDR3 here is CASSRTGGEAEAFF. The CDR3 coding sequence is TGTGCCAGCAGCCGGACAGGGGGCGAGGCTGAAGCTTTCTTT.

The CDR3 spells CASSYDRELNTEAFF. The CDR3 nucleotides read TGTGCCAGCAGTTACGACCGGGAGTTGAACACTGAAGCTTTCTTT. This chain connects TRBV6-5 to TRBJ1-1, with D hard to call. This CDR3 spans 15 amino acids. V lost 2 bases to trimming and J lost 0 bases, with 10 bases between them. Per germline, CDR1 MNHEY and CDR2 SVGAGI.

This sequence joins TRBV5-1 and TRBJ2-3; 16 nucleotides match TRBD2. Unmatched junction bases numbered 10, after V lost 3 bases and J lost 0 bases. The CDR3 length is 20 residues. Germline V lookup: CDR1 SGHRS, CDR2 YFSETQ. CDR3 sequence: CASSSYGTSGGAISTDTQYF. The DNA of the CDR3 is TGCGCCAGCAGCTCCTACGGGACTAGCGGGGGGGCGATTAGCACAGATACGCAGTATTTT.

The chain employs TRBV5-1 and TRBJ1-2, with D unclear. Trimming pared 0 bases from V and 10 bases from J, leaving 16 bases between. The CDR3 loop spans 14 amino acids. Per germline, CDR1 SGHRS and CDR2 YFSETQ. The DNA for the CDR3 is TGCGCCAGCAGCTTGGCCGAGGATATCGGTGTCTACACCTTC. Its translation: CASSLAEDIGVYTF.

The chain joins TRBV6-6 to TRBJ1-3; D is unclear. The CDR3 is 14 residues long. Between the trimmed V and J ends, which lost 6 bases and 9 bases, there was a span of 18 bases. Germline V gene sequence: CDR1 MNHNY, CDR2 SVGAGI (reference sequence). CDR3 nucleotide sequence: TGTGCCAGCAGGGTTGACACCTCAGTAAGCACCATATATTTT. This codes for CASRVDTSVSTIYF.

The V gene is TRBV5-1, the J gene TRBJ2-5; D is perhaps TRBD2 (6 bases). Between the trimmed V and J ends, which lost 0 bases and 7 bases, there was a span of 13 bases. The CDR3 has 14 amino acids. Per the germline V gene, CDR1 is SGHRS and CDR2 is YFSETQ. This CDR3 is CASSLDAPEGTQYF. In nucleotides, the CDR3 is TGCGCCAGCAGCTTGGACGCCCCGGAGGGGACCCAGTACTTC.

This chain uses TRBV27 with TRBJ2-5; 7 bases align to TRBD2. V gave up 6 bases and J gave up 1 base; unmatched junction bases: 14. The V gene's germline CDR1 is MNHEY and CDR2 SMNVEV (reference sequence). This CDR3 has 17 residues. CDR3 coding DNA: TGTGCCAGCAGCCCACCTCGGGGAGGGCCCATCCAAGAGACCCAGTACTTC. Residues: CASSPPRGGPIQETQYF.

V and J are TRBV7-6 and TRBJ2-5; TRBD1 matches 8 bases. CDR3 length equals 15 residues. Trimming cost V 1 base and J 3 bases; bases outside gene matches: 4. CDR1 is SGHVS and CDR2 is FNYEAQ in the germline V gene. In DNA, the CDR3 is TGTGCCAGCAGCTTAGAACGGGACAGGAAAGAGACCCAGTACTTC. It is translated as CASSLERDRKETQYF.

The chain links TRBV4-2 to TRBJ2-7; tentatively, D is TRBD2 (7 bases). The V gene lost 3 bases and the J gene lost 5 bases, with 17 bases spanning the gap. This CDR3 comprises 15 residues. CDR1 is LGHNA, CDR2 YNFKEQ, per germline. This CDR3 is CASSQGGGGLNEQYF. CDR3 coding DNA: TGTGCCAGCAGCCAGGGAGGGGGGGGGCTTAACGAGCAGTACTTC.

The chain combines TRBV27 with TRBJ2-7, with 9 bases aligning to TRBD1. The CDR3 is made up of 15 amino acids. Germline V lookup: CDR1 MNHEY, CDR2 SMNVEV (reference sequence). After removal of 0 bases from V and 6 bases from J, the junction contained 6 bases not matched to a gene. CDR3 DNA sequence: TGTGCCAGCAGTTTATCGAACAGGGGGCCCGTCGAGCAGTACTTC. Translating gives CASSLSNRGPVEQYF.

The V gene is TRBV5-1, the J gene TRBJ2-3; 8 nucleotides line up with TRBD2. Germline V gene data show CDR1 as SGHRS and CDR2 as YFSETQ. V gave up 0 bases and J gave up 6 bases; unmatched junction bases: 6. The CDR3 has 15 amino acids. In DNA, the CDR3 is TGCGCCAGCAGCTTGGGTACGGGGGGGCTGGATACGCAGTATTTT. Amino acid sequence: CASSLGTGGLDTQYF. The full variable domain, completed using reference TRBV5-1 and TRBJ2-3, is KAGVTQTPRYLIKTRGQQVTLSCSPISGHRSVSWYQQTPGQGLQFLFEYFSETQRNKGNFPGRFSGRQFSNSRSEMNVSTLELGDSALYLCASSLGTGGLDTQYFGPGTRLTVL.

The rearrangement links TRBV28 to TRBJ1-5; D ambiguous. The CDR3 is made up of 17 amino acids. Germline V gene data show CDR1 as MDHEN and CDR2 as SYDVKM. V was pared by 7 bases and J by 1 base, with 20 bases between. The CDR3 DNA is TGTGCCAGCATCCCGCCAACGGTCGAGTGGAGCAATCAGCCCCAGCATTTT. This translates into CASIPPTVEWSNQPQHF.

The J gene is TRBJ2-5, the V gene TRBV29-1; the D gene is possibly TRBD2 (6 bases). The length of the CDR3 is 13 residues. The V end was cut by 7 bases, the J end by 2 bases, with 14 bases between. Germline CDR1 reads SQVTM; CDR2 reads ANQGSEA. CDR3 in amino acids: CSARDLKQETQYF. CDR3 sequence (DNA): TGCAGCGCCCGGGACTTGAAACAAGAGACCCAGTACTTC. The full variable domain, with the rest looked up from reference TRBV29-1 and TRBJ2-5, is SAVISQKPSRDICQRGTSLTIQCQVDSQVTMMFWYRQQPGQSLTLIATANQGSEATYESGFVIDKFPISRPNLTFSTLTVSNMSPEDSSIYLCSARDLKQETQYFGPGTRLLVL.

The chain combines TRBV5-4 with TRBJ1-4; D is unclear. The V end lost 0 bases, the J end lost 8 bases, and 14 bases lay between the germline ends. The CDR3 extends over 15 amino acids. Germline CDR1 is SGHNT and CDR2 is YYREEE (reference sequence). As DNA, the CDR3 is TGTGCCAGCAGCTTGGCCAACGGTAATCGCGAAAAACTGTTTTTT. It yields the protein CASSLANGNREKLFF.

CDR3 DNA: TGTGCCAGTAGAGCTTTACAGGGGGCTTCCTACCAGCCCCAGCATTTT. It translates to CASRALQGASYQPQHF. The rearrangement joins TRBV19 to TRBJ1-5; 9 positions agree with TRBD1. V dropped 6 bases and J dropped 7; count of bases not matched to a gene: 13. Germline CDR1 reads LNHDA; CDR2 reads SQIVND (reference sequence). This CDR3 region has 16 residues.

V and J are TRBV29-1 and TRBJ2-7, with D possibly matching TRBD1 (6 bases). The ends were cut back, 3 bases at V and 5 bases at J, with 14 bases in the middle. This CDR3 has 13 amino acids. In germline, CDR1 is SQVTM, CDR2 ANQGSEA. The CDR3 reads CSVDVGARHEQYF. In DNA, the CDR3 is TGCAGCGTTGATGTGGGGGCGAGGCACGAGCAGTACTTC.

The V gene is TRBV18, the J gene TRBJ1-1; 7 nucleotides match TRBD1. Germline CDR1 is KGHSH and CDR2 is LQKENI. J was trimmed by 8 bases and V by 6 bases; bases with no gene match: 9. The CDR3 extends over 13 amino acids. The CDR3: CASSGKGAVEAFF. As DNA, the CDR3 is TGTGCCAGCTCGGGTAAGGGGGCTGTAGAAGCTTTCTTT.